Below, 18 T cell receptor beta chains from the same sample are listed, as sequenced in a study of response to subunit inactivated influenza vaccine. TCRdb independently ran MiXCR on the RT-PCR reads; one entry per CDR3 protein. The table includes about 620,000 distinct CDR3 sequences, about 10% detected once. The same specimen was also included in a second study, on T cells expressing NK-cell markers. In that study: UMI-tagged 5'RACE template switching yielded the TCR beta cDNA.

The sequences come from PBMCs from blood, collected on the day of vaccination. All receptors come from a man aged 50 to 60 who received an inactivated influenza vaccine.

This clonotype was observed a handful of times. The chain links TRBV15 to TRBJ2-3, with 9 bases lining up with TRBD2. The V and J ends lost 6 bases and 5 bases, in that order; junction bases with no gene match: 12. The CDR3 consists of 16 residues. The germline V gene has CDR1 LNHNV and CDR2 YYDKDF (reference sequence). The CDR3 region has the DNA TGTGCCACCAGGATGGCTAGCGGGGTTAGGATAGATACGCAGTATTTT. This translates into CATRMASGVRIDTQYF.

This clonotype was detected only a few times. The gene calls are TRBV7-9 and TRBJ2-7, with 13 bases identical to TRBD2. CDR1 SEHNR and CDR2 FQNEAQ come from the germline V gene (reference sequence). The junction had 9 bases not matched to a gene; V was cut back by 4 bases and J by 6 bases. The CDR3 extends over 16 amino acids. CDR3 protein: CASSSQGLAGRSEQYF. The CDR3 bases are TGTGCCAGCAGCTCCCAGGGACTAGCGGGAAGAAGCGAGCAGTACTTC.

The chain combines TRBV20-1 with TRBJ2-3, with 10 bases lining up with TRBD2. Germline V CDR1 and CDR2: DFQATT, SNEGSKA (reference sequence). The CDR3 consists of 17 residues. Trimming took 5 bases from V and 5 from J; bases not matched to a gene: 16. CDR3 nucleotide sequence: TGCAGTGCTTTCCCCAGCGGGGGGGCCTGGTTGATAGATACGCAGTATTTT. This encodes CSAFPSGGAWLIDTQYF.

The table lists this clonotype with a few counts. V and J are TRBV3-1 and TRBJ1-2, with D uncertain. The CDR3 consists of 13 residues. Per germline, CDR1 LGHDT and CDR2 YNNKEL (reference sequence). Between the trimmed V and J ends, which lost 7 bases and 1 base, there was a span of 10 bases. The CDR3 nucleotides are TGTGCCAGCACCCAGATCGGTAACTATGGCTACACCTTC. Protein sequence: CASTQIGNYGYTF.

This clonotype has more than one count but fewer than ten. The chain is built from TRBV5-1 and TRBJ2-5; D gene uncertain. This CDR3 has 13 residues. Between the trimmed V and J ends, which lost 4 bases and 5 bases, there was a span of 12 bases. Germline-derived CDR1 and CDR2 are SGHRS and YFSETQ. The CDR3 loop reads CASSPWVGETQYF. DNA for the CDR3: TGCGCCAGCAGCCCCTGGGTAGGGGAGACCCAGTACTTC. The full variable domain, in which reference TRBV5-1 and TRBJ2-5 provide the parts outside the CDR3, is KAGVTQTPRYLIKTRGQQVTLSCSPISGHRSVSWYQQTPGQGLQFLFEYFSETQRNKGNFPGRFSGRQFSNSRSEMNVSTLELGDSALYLCASSPWVGETQYFGPGTRLLVL.

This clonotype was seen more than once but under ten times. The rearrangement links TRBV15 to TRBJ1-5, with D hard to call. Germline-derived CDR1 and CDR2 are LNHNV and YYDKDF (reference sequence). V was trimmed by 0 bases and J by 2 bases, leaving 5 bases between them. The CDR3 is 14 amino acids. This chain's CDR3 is CATSRDSGNQPQHF. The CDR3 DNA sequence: TGTGCCACCAGCAGAGATTCTGGCAATCAGCCCCAGCATTTT.

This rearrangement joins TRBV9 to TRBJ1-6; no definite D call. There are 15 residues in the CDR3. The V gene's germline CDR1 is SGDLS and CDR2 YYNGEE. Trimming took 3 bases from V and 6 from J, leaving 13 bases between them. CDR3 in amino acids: CASSATLKTNSPLHF. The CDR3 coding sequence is TGTGCCAGCAGCGCGACCTTGAAGACTAATTCACCCCTCCACTTT.

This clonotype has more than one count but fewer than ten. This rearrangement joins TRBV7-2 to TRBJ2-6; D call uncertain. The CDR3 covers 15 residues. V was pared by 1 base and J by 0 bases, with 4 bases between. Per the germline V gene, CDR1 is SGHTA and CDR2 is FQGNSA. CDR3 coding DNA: TGTGCCAGCAGCTTAGAGGTCTCTGGGGCCAACGTCCTGACTTTC. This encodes CASSLEVSGANVLTF.

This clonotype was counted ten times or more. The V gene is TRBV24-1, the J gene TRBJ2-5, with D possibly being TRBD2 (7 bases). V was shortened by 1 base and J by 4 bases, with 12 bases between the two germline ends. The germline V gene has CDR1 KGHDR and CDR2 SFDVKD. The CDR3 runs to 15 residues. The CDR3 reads CATSDFRGASETQYF. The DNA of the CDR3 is TGTGCCACCAGTGATTTTCGGGGGGCCTCAGAGACCCAGTACTTC.

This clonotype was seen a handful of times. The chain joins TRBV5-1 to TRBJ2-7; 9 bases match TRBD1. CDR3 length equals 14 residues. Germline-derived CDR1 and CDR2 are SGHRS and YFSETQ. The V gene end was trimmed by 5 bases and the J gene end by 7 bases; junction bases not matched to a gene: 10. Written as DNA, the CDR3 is TGCGCCAGCAGTCGGGACAGGGCGAGCAGTGAGCAGTACTTC. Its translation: CASSRDRASSEQYF. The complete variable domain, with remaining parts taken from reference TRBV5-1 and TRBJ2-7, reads KAGVTQTPRYLIKTRGQQVTLSCSPISGHRSVSWYQQTPGQGLQFLFEYFSETQRNKGNFPGRFSGRQFSNSRSEMNVSTLELGDSALYLCASSRDRASSEQYFGPGTRLTVT.

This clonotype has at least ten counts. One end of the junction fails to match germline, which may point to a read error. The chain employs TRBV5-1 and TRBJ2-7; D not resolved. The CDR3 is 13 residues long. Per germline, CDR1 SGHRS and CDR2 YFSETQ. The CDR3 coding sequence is TGTGCCAGCAGTTTACGGGCATCCTACGAGCAGTACTTC. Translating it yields CASSLRASYEQYF. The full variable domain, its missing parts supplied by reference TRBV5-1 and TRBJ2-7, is KAGVTQTPRYLIKTRGQQVTLSCSPISGHRSVSWYQQTPGQGLQFLFEYFSETQRNKGNFPGRFSGRQFSNSRSEMNVSTLELGDSALYLCASSLRASYEQYFGPGTRLTVT.

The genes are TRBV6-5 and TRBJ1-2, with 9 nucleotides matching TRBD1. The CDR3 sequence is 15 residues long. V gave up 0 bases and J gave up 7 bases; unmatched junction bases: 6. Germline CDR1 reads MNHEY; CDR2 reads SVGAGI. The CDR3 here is CASSYSRDRARGYTF. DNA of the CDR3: TGTGCCAGCAGTTACTCGAGGGACAGGGCGCGTGGCTACACCTTC.

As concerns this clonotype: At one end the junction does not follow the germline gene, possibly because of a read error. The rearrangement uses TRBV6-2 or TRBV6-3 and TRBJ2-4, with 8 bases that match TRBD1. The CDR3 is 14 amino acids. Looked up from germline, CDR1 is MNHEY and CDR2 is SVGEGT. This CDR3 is CASSVGQGGNSQYF. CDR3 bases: TGTGCCAGCAGTGTAGGACAGGGAGGAAACAGTCAGTACTTC.

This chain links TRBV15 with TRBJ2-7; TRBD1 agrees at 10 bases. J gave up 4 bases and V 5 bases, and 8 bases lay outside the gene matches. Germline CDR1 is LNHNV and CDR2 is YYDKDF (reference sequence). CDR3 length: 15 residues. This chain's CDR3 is CATSGWTGGGYEQYF. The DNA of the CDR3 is TGTGCCACCAGCGGGTGGACAGGGGGGGGTTACGAGCAGTACTTC.

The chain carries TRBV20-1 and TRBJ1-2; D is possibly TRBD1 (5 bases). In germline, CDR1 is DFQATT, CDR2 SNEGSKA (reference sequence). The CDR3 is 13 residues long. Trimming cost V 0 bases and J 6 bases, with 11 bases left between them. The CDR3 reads CSARDEAGNGYTF. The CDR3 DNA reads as TGCAGTGCTAGAGATGAGGCAGGGAATGGCTACACCTTC.

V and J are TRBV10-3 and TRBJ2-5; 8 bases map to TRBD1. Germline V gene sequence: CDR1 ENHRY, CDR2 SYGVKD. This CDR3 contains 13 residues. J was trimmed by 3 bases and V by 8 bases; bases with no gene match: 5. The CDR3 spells CAIADRGEETQYF. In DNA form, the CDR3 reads TGTGCCATCGCCGACAGGGGAGAAGAGACCCAGTACTTC.

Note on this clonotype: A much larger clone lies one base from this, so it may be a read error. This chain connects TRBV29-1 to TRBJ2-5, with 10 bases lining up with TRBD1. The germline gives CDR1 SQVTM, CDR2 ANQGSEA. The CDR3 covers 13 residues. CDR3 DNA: TGCGGCGTCGGGACAGGGGTGGGAGAGACCCAGTACTTC. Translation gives CGVGTGVGETQYF.

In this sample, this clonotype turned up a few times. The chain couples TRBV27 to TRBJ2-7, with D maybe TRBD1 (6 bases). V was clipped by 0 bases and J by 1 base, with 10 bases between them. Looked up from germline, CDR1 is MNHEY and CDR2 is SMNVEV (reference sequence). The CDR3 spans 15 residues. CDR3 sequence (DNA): TGTGCCAGCAGTTTATCTCGGGACATTTCCTACGAGCAGTACTTC. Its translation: CASSLSRDISYEQYF.